This is a list of T cell receptor beta chains from one sample in a study of regulatory T cells in long-lasting Graves disease. TCRdb re-called the multiplex PCR reads with MiXCR, one entry per CDR3 protein. The sample has 400,000 to 550,000 distinct CDR3 sequences; about 15% are singletons. These sequences were also reported in another study, on T cells in Graves' hyperthyroidism and ophthalmopathy.

Sequencing was performed on peripheral blood mononuclear cells (PBMCs), taken at new diagnosis, from a patient treated with antithyroid drugs. Source of these receptors: a woman aged 25-40 years with Graves disease. Both conserved end residues are part of each CDR3.

TRBJ2-7 | TRBV11-2 | CASSPRGVNYEQYF
TRBJ2-3 | TRBV28 | CASSDPPATDTQYF
TRBJ2-1 | TRBV2 | CASTRARGEQFF
TRBJ2-3 | TRBV11-3 | CASRPSGSPADTQYF
TRBJ1-2 | TRBV7-2 | CASSLARGVGYGYTF
TRBJ2-7 | TRBV13 | CASSSIGLAGVVYEQYF
TRBJ2-5 | TRBV20-1 | CSARTSSGRVVETQYF
TRBJ1-3 | TRBV12-3/TRBV12-4 | CASSGQALSGNTIYF
TRBJ1-2 | TRBV6-5 | CASSYSERGLGYTF
TRBJ1-1 | TRBV12-3/TRBV12-4 | CASTRDPTEAFF
TRBJ2-5 | TRBV3-1 | CASSQALAELGETQYF
TRBJ2-3 | TRBV20-1 | CSATVIAGTSHGDTQYF
TRBJ2-3 | TRBV7-3 | CASSLIVSTTDTQYF
TRBJ1-5 | TRBV3-1 | CASSQGTGDQPQHF
TRBJ2-4 | TRBV2 | CASSTNREEAKNIQYF
TRBJ2-5 | TRBV7-7 | CASSLSGGREETQYF
TRBJ1-6 | TRBV30 | CAWSVDGTVNNSPLHF
TRBJ2-7 | TRBV30 | CAWSAGTEQYF
TRBJ2-7 | TRBV20-1 | CSARDPQVRYEQYF
TRBJ2-7 | TRBV5-6 | CASSLDTHEQYF
TRBJ2-1 | TRBV11-2 | CASSLLGLAGGYNEQFF
TRBJ1-1 | TRBV3-1 | CASSQDRGIGTEAFF
TRBJ2-1 | TRBV3-1 | CASSQDFTEQGSLNEQFF
TRBJ2-5 | TRBV11-2 | CASSLDSGGAETQYF
TRBJ2-7 | TRBV11-2 | CASSFDGSYEQYF
TRBJ2-7 | TRBV12-3/TRBV12-4 | CASSSSAGTSGTPPREQYF
TRBJ1-2 | TRBV6-1 | CASKGQGGGYTF
TRBJ2-5 | TRBV18 | CASSPIRSSGQETQYF
TRBJ2-5 | TRBV20-1 | CSARGQGPRGYQETQYF
TRBJ2-7 | TRBV12-3/TRBV12-4 | CASSKGLVEQYF
TRBJ2-1 | TRBV11-2 | CASALNEQFF
TRBJ2-1 | TRBV4-1 | CASSQEYNEQFF
TRBJ1-5 | TRBV19 | CASSWDRVGNQPQHF
TRBJ2-2 | TRBV27 | CASSLIVAGRTGELFF
TRBJ2-1 | TRBV6-2/TRBV6-3 | CASSTTDNNEQFF
TRBJ2-7 | TRBV20-1 | CSACRDRHYEQYF
TRBJ1-1 | TRBV12-3/TRBV12-4 | CASSLSSAAPRADTEAFF
TRBJ2-7 | TRBV7-9 | CASSPPWPNSYEQYF
TRBJ1-5 | TRBV20-1 | CSAVGQGNQPQHF
TRBJ1-5 | TRBV27 | CASSLGAGGGIQPQHF
TRBJ2-3 | TRBV20-1 | CSARGAMAGVLDTQYF
TRBJ1-5 | TRBV19 | CAIQETPNQPQHF
TRBJ2-1 | TRBV15 | CATSREGSGRKKNEQFF
TRBJ2-7 | TRBV7-9 | CASSPRTSGRLSYEQYF